This T cell receptor beta chain is drawn from a study of T cells after posttransplantation cyclophosphamide. Study-wide results and caveats: Recipient CMV seropositivity and CMV reactivation strongly tracked TRB clonality. Donor-recipient repertoire similarity was low at 1-2 months, rising over year one. Skin or GI-infiltrating T cells shared few TRB sequences with blood.

Here immunoSEQ multiplex PCR was the method, and the copy in TCRdb shows in-frame clones only, minus some. The profile covers under 50,000 clones, with 90% appearing a single time and around 2.3% taken by the ten largest. The J segment lost 2 bases and the V segment lost 7 bases, leaving 8 bases of the junction unmatched. This CDR3 spans 15 amino acids. Germline V lookup: CDR1 MNHEY, CDR2 SVGAGI. Busulfan-fludarabine conditioning, marrow transplant, and cyclophosphamide on days +3 and +4 were administered. On this clone: Its antigen is unknown.

This receptor was obtained from a male patient aged 60 to 75 who received an allogeneic stem cell transplant from a related donor and was CMV-positive. Some T cells may be transferred from the graft donor. The material was PBMCs, obtained around 67 days after allogeneic stem cell transplant with posttransplant cyclophosphamide. The chain has TRBV6-5 and TRBJ2-7, with 10 positions matching TRBD2. In nucleotides, the CDR3 is TGTGCCAGCACTCTGGGAGCGGGGGGGACCTACGAGCAGTACTTC. Its protein product is CASTLGAGGTYEQYF.